Below, one T cell receptor beta chain is given with its context. There is no known antigen for this receptor. Nothing much larger sits one base from this clone, and base qualities are not available. As encoded in the germline V gene (reference sequence), CDR1 is WNHNN while CDR2 is SYGVQD. From the cysteine through the phenylalanine, the CDR3 covers 13 amino acids. CDR3 DNA is the only sequence kept; it has 39 bases, read in frame from the first base. For this chain, trimming is 5 bases at the V end and 3 bases at the J end, and the number of junction bases without a gene match is 3. Each collaborating institution followed its own protocols to collect whole blood in K2EDTA tubes. Collaborator samples were shipped for TCRbeta analysis as frozen whole blood, isolated PBMCs, or DNA extracted from either sample type. TCRbeta CDR3 regions were amplified from genomic DNA by means of the immunoSEQ Assay, a bias-controlled multiplex PCR. The paper's processing steps were these. Within the assay, amplification of reference gene primers was used to estimate how many nucleated cells each sample contained. To quantify the absolute abundance of each unique TCRbeta CDR3 rearrangement, sequence reads were collapsed and filtered. For each sample, productive Simpson clonality was calculated by taking the square root of Simpson's diversity index across productive rearrangements. TCRdb re-hosts the immuneACCESS table, in-frame sequences only. Its copies lack some clones; in the studies checked, an unresolved V gene accounts for under half of them, and the cause for the rest is not known. That table supplies the V and J calls and clone size; D and trimming were determined from the DNA. The sample data list 150,000 to 180,000 clones, and 80% to 90% of these were observed just once. The biggest ten clones account for roughly 15% of the sample.

The sample belongs to a study of blood T cell repertoires in COVID-19 (dated by TCRdb to 2018 to 2020). Regarding the research as a whole: Collaborator samples came from the United States, Italy and Spain and covered acute and convalescent phases of COVID-19. The repertoires were released in a freely available public database meant as a resource for research on the immune response to SARS-CoV-2. Sample metadata almost always included a de-identified subject ID, COVID-19 status, age in years and sex. Where HLA class I and class II types were available, the types were taken from metadata supplied by the sample provider, not from assay-based typing. The samples were drawn from two sources: the first 160 participants of the ongoing ImmuneRACE study, and 950 to 1,500 subjects contributed by 6 global collaborators. The dataset comprised deeply sampled blood TCRbeta repertoires from subjects exposed to, actively infected with, or recovered from COVID-19. The prospective study material was composed of cDNA or gDNA derived from T cells, B-cell-depleted T cells, or PBMCs. Broad study findings and their caveats: The quantity of clinical and demographic metadata differed by source and by participant and was supplied without curation.

The sequence derives from a woman aged 40 to 50 with acute or convalescent COVID-19. This sequence uses TRBV10-1 and TRBJ2-7; the junction holds 8 bases that match TRBD1. Material: peripheral blood. At the DNA level, the sequence is TGCGCCAGCAGTCCCGGGACAGGCTACGAGCAGTACTTC. Protein translation: CASSPGTGYEQYF.